This record covers a single T cell receptor beta chain. This clonotype was seen only a few times. What this receptor recognizes is not known. Within one base of it there is no much larger clone, and no base qualities were kept. This sample was taken from a study of T-cell reconstitution after alpha-beta-depleted transplantation in children (dated by TCRdb to the mid-2010s). About the full investigation: Using TCR repertoire profiling, the study followed T-cell immune reconstitution in a quantitative way in children after TCRalphabeta/CD19-depleted allogeneic hematopoietic cell transplantation.

The CDR3 goes from the cysteine to the phenylalanine over 12 residues. Only the CDR3 portion is preserved as DNA: 36 bases, with reading frame beginning at the first base. For CDR1 and CDR2, the germline V gene lists SGHRS and YFSETQ. The trim is 2 bases for V and 7 bases for J, with a gap of 9 bases between the germline ends. The library was prepared using PCR. The sequencer was an Illumina HiSeq 2500. To normalize quantification of the TCRbeta repertoire, the TCR libraries were built with molecular barcoding that relied on unique molecular identifiers. The public reads were reprocessed in TCRdb via fastp at Q25 and MiXCR, keeping in-frame beta chains. Records with the same CDR3 protein are collapsed into one entry carrying the most frequent genes and DNA. In all, the sample holds about 360,000 distinct CDR3 sequences, and 13% of those were seen once. The top ten clonotypes cover 4% to 5.5% of the sample.

The specimen comprised PBMCs, sampled from the stem cell graft. The clonotype comes from a human donor who donated a stem cell graft to a child with Fanconi anemia. This chain is built from TRBV5-1 and TRBJ1-1; a confident D gene designation cannot be given. CDR3 sequence: CASSLNGDEAFF. The nucleotide sequence reads TGCGCCAGCAGCTTAAATGGGGATGAAGCTTTCTTT. With the portions outside the CDR3 filled from the reference TRBV5-1 and TRBJ1-1 genes, the complete variable region becomes KAGVTQTPRYLIKTRGQQVTLSCSPISGHRSVSWYQQTPGQGLQFLFEYFSETQRNKGNFPGRFSGRQFSNSRSEMNVSTLELGDSALYLCASSLNGDEAFFGQGTRLTVV.